These 23 T cell receptor beta chains were sequenced from one sample in a study of shared clonotypes between healthy human individuals. Assay used: immunoSEQ multiplex PCR; TCRdb lists only in-frame clones, some missing. The sample has about 1 million clones; around 76% are singletons. The specimen was memory CD4+ T cells sorted from blood. Sample subset: CD45RA-negative fraction. The receptors were sampled from a young man in good health.

The chain has TRBV10-3 and TRBJ2-1; D remains unclear. Trimming removed 3 bases at V and 10 bases at J, with 10 bases between. The CDR3 length is 12 residues. Germline V gene lookup returns CDR1 ENHRY and CDR2 SYGVKD. CDR3 residues: CAISDSQREQFF. CDR3 DNA: TGTGCCATCAGTGATAGTCAGCGAGAGCAGTTCTTC.

This clone occurred a few times. Other DNA sequences from this sample encode an identical CDR3 as well. The CDR3 bases are TGTGCCAGCAGTGGAGGGAACACTGAAGCTTTCTTT. It specifies CASSGGNTEAFF. The chain couples TRBV2 to TRBJ1-1; no firm D call. Germline V gives CDR1 SNHLY, CDR2 FYNNEI. The CDR3 runs 12 residues. V was trimmed by 4 bases and J by 1 base, leaving 4 bases between them.

The V and J genes are TRBV18 and TRBJ1-2; D is perhaps TRBD1 (5 bases). CDR1 is KGHSH, CDR2 LQKENI, per germline. V lost 2 bases and J lost 9, with 13 bases in between. The CDR3 runs to 13 residues. The CDR3 is CASSPGADLRYTF. DNA for the CDR3: TGTGCCAGCTCACCAGGGGCAGACTTGCGCTACACCTTC.

The chain combines TRBV28 with TRBJ2-2; TRBD1 agrees at 7 bases. This CDR3 has 16 residues. Per germline, CDR1 MDHEN and CDR2 SYDVKM. After removal of 5 bases from V and 5 bases from J, the junction contained 11 bases not matched to a gene. The CDR3 region has the DNA TGTGCCAGCAGTCCCCCGGGCAGGGGGAGAACCGGGGAGCTGTTTTTT. Protein sequence: CASSPPGRGRTGELFF.

The chain recombines TRBV30 with TRBJ2-7, with 9 positions matching TRBD2. The CDR3 spans 14 residues. Germline-derived CDR1 and CDR2 are GTSNPN and SVGIG (reference sequence). V lost 1 base to trimming and J lost 3 bases; unmatched junction nucleotides: 4. CDR3 in amino acids: CAWSGSAGGYEQYF. CDR3 nucleotide sequence: TGTGCCTGGAGTGGGTCAGCGGGGGGCTACGAGCAGTACTTC.

The chain combines TRBV4-1 with TRBJ1-5; the D is unclear. The V and J ends lost 0 bases and 2 bases respectively, with 8 bases between them. There are 15 residues in the CDR3. CDR1 and CDR2 from the germline V gene are MGHRA and YSYEKL. The CDR3 protein is CASSQEGVGNQPQHF. The CDR3 bases are TGCGCCAGCAGCCAAGAGGGCGTGGGCAATCAGCCCCAGCATTTT.

This chain joins TRBV19 and TRBJ1-2, with D tentatively TRBD1 (6 bases). Looked up from germline, CDR1 is LNHDA and CDR2 is SQIVND (reference sequence). V lost 4 bases to trimming and J lost 1 base, with 22 bases between them. The length of the CDR3 is 18 residues. CDR3 residues: CASSSTSSRTAINYGYTF. The DNA for the CDR3 is TGTGCCAGTAGTAGTACTTCCTCGAGGACAGCGATTAACTATGGCTACACCTTC.

The V and J genes are TRBV7-2 and TRBJ2-3, with TRBD2 as a possible D gene (6 bases). CDR1 is SGHTA, CDR2 FQGNSA, per germline. The CDR3 runs 16 residues. V lost 1 base, J lost 1 base, and 12 bases lay in between. As DNA, the CDR3 is TGTGCCAGCAGCTTAGGGCTGCGGGGATGCACAGATACGCAGTATTTT. Translated, it gives CASSLGLRGCTDTQYF.

The J gene is TRBJ1-3, the V gene TRBV28; D gene ambiguous. The germline V and J ends were trimmed by 10 bases and 0 bases, with 28 bases remaining between them. The CDR3 is made up of 19 amino acids. Germline V CDR1 and CDR2: MDHEN, SYDVKM. CDR3 loop: CANHQFRIRNLSSGNTIYF. In DNA, the CDR3 is TGTGCCAACCACCAATTCAGGATCAGGAATCTCAGCTCTGGAAACACCATATATTTT. Variable domain in full (rest from reference TRBV28 and TRBJ1-3): DVKVTQSSRYLVKRTGEKVFLECVQDMDHENMFWYRQDPGLGLRLIYFSYDVKMKEKGDIPEGYSVSREKKERFSLILESASTNQTSMYLCANHQFRIRNLSSGNTIYFGEGSWLTVV.

The gene calls are TRBV19 and TRBJ1-5; D call uncertain. CDR3 size: 14 residues. Between the trimmed V and J ends, which lost 0 bases and 5 bases, there was a span of 8 bases. CDR1 is LNHDA, CDR2 SQIVND, per germline (reference sequence). CDR3: CASSIDPRHQPQHF. The CDR3, as DNA: TGTGCCAGTAGTATAGATCCGAGGCATCAGCCCCAGCATTTT.

This chain joins TRBV30 and TRBJ2-7, with D perhaps matching TRBD1 (5 bases). There are 12 residues in the CDR3. Germline V gives CDR1 GTSNPN, CDR2 SVGIG (reference sequence). V gave up 5 bases and J gave up 3 bases, with 11 bases separating them. The CDR3 nucleotides are TGTGCCTGGGCCCGACAGAGCTACGAGCAGTACTTC. This gives the protein CAWARQSYEQYF. Based on the CDR3 plus reference TRBV30 and TRBJ2-7, the full variable domain is SQTIHQWPATLVQPVGSPLSLECTVEGTSNPNLYWYRQAAGRGLQLLFYSVGIGQISSEVPQNLSASRPQDRQFILSSKKLLLSDSGFYLCAWARQSYEQYFGPGTRLTVT.

The CDR3 reads CASRDRGHEQYF. The CDR3 coding sequence is TGTGCCAGCAGGGACAGGGGCCACGAGCAGTACTTC. V usage is TRBV25-1 and J usage is TRBJ2-7, with 9 bases aligning to TRBD1. CDR3 length equals 12 residues. Germline-derived CDR1 and CDR2 are MGHDK and SYGVNS. Unmatched junction bases numbered 2, after V lost 6 bases and J lost 5 bases.

This chain joins TRBV7-9 and TRBJ2-7; 11 bases are a match to TRBD2. From germline, CDR1 is SEHNR and CDR2 FQNEAQ (reference sequence). Unmatched junction bases numbered 6, after V lost 3 bases and J lost 5 bases. CDR3 size: 15 residues. CDR3 amino acids: CASSFWGTSGDEQYF. CDR3 bases: TGTGCCAGCAGCTTCTGGGGGACTAGCGGCGACGAGCAGTACTTC.

The V call is TRBV25-1, the J call TRBJ1-2; D is uncertain. V dropped 10 bases and J dropped 7 bases, with 10 bases sitting between them. Germline lookup yields CDR1 MGHDK and CDR2 SYGVNS. CDR3 length: 10 residues. In DNA form, the CDR3 reads TGTGCCACGGAGTTTAGTGGCTACACCTTC. Protein: CATEFSGYTF.

The J gene is TRBJ2-3, the V gene TRBV18; 7 nucleotides align to TRBD2. Germline loops: CDR1 KGHSH, CDR2 LQKENI. The CDR3 sequence is 17 residues long. V lost 0 bases and J lost 0; bases outside the gene matches: 6. CDR3 amino acids: CASSPPRVAGSTDTQYF. CDR3 nucleotide sequence: TGTGCCAGCTCACCACCGAGAGTAGCGGGCAGCACAGATACGCAGTATTTT.

CDR3 in DNA: TGTGCCAGTAAGAGGGCAGAAATTTTCAATGAGCAGTTCTTC. Protein: CASKRAEIFNEQFF. The V gene is TRBV19, the J gene TRBJ2-1, with D possibly TRBD2 on 5 matching bases. V was clipped by 7 bases and J by 6 bases, with 16 bases between them. The CDR3 runs 14 residues. CDR1 LNHDA and CDR2 SQIVND come from the germline V gene (reference sequence).

This clone has a handful of counts. V gene TRBV28 combines with J gene TRBJ1-1, with TRBD1 identical over 11 bases. The germline gives CDR1 MDHEN, CDR2 SYDVKM. The ends lost 4 bases at V and 6 bases at J; junction bases unmatched: 7. This CDR3 has 15 residues. The CDR3: CASSSDRGLSAEAFF. The CDR3 DNA is TGTGCCAGCAGTTCGGACAGGGGGCTTTCGGCTGAAGCTTTCTTT.

The chain is built from TRBV19 and TRBJ2-5; no firm D call. This CDR3 is 9 amino acids long. Deletions cut 10 bases from V and 4 bases from J, with 4 bases between. CDR1 and CDR2 from the germline V gene are LNHDA and SQIVND (reference sequence). The CDR3 protein is CAKRETQYF. The CDR3 DNA is TGTGCCAAGAGAGAGACCCAGTACTTC. Full variable domain (missing parts from reference TRBV19 and TRBJ2-5): DGGITQSPKYLFRKEGQNVTLSCEQNLNHDAMYWYRQDPGQGLRLIYYSQIVNDFQKGDIAEGYSVSREKKESFPLTVTSAQKNPTAFYLCAKRETQYFGPGTRLLVL.

A note on this clone: This likely stems from a read error, as it lies one base from a far larger clone. The chain joins TRBV11-3 to TRBJ2-7; TRBD1 aligns across 7 bases. Germline lookup yields CDR1 SGHNT and CDR2 YENEEA. V trimming: 5 bases; J trimming: 2 bases; junction bases outside the gene matches: 3. This CDR3 is built from 13 residues. CDR3 coding DNA: TGTGCCAGCAGCCAGACAGGGACCTACGAGCAGTACTTC. Protein product: CASSQTGTYEQYF.

V is TRBV29-1 and J is TRBJ2-3; possibly TRBD2 for D (5 bases). V shed 6 bases and J shed 2 bases, with 15 bases lying between them. Germline values: CDR1 SQVTM, CDR2 ANQGSEA. The CDR3 is 14 amino acids. Written as DNA, the CDR3 is TGCAGCGTCCCTTCGGGGTGGGACACAGATACGCAGTATTTT. Residues: CSVPSGWDTDTQYF.

The chain employs TRBV6-1 and TRBJ1-1; no clear D gene. Trimming shortened V by 3 bases and J by 7 bases, and 15 bases separated the two germline ends. This CDR3 contains 14 residues. Germline V CDR1 and CDR2: MNHNS, SASEGT. The CDR3 loop is CASSDVAGWGEAFF. CDR3 DNA: TGTGCCAGCAGTGATGTGGCTGGGTGGGGTGAAGCTTTCTTT.

The rearrangement links TRBV5-1 to TRBJ1-4, with 7 bases lining up with TRBD1. V lost 0 bases, J lost 7 bases, and 9 bases stayed unmatched. There are 16 residues in the CDR3. Germline loops: CDR1 SGHRS, CDR2 YFSETQ. The CDR3 DNA follows: TGCGCCAGCAGCTTGGCCGGCGGGCAGGGGGGTGAAAAACTGTTTTTT. Protein sequence: CASSLAGGQGGEKLFF.

The V call is TRBV27, the J call TRBJ1-6, with D unresolved. This CDR3 contains 16 residues. Trimming stripped 4 bases from V and 7 bases from J, with 17 bases between. The V gene's germline CDR1 is MNHEY and CDR2 SMNVEV (reference sequence). The CDR3 region is CASSSSSTGRNSPLHF. The CDR3 nucleotides read TGTGCCAGCAGTTCCTCGTCGACGGGGAGAAATTCACCCCTCCACTTT.